This T cell receptor beta chain originates from a study of radiotherapy plus CTLA-4 blockade in lung cancer. Broader study findings: Early clonal dynamics of blood T cells, together with interferon-beta, were reported as the best response predictor.

The protocol was immunoSEQ multiplex PCR, while the TCRdb copy is restricted to in-frame clones and leaves out a portion. This sample has about 88,000 clones, with 72% found just once. On this clone: What it binds is not known.

This sequence was found in a human donor with non-small cell lung cancer that progressed on radiotherapy plus ipilimumab. The sample in question was peripheral blood, obtained from a patient treated with radiotherapy plus ipilimumab.

CDR3 nucleotides: TGTGCCAGCAGCTTATCGTTAGGTCGGCACAATGAGCAGTTCTTC. Translated: CASSLSLGRHNEQFF. This chain links TRBV7-3 with TRBJ2-1; D is unresolved. The germline V gene has CDR1 SGHTA and CDR2 FQGTGA. The V end lost 2 bases, the J end lost 5 bases, and 13 bases lay between the germline ends. The CDR3 spans 15 residues.